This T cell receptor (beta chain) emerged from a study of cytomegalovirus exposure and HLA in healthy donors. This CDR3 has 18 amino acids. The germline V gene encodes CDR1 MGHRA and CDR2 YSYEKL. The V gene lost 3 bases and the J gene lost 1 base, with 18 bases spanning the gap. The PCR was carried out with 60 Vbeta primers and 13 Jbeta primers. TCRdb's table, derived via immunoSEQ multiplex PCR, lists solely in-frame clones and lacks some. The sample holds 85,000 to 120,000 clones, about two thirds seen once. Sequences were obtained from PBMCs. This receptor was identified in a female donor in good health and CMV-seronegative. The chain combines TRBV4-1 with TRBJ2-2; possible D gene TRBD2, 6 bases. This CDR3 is CASSHSIPGLQNTGELFF. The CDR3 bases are TGCGCCAGCAGCCATTCGATACCGGGACTTCAGAACACCGGGGAGCTGTTTTTT.